Below are 32 T cell receptor beta chains sequenced from a single sample in a study of Ad26.COV2.S vaccination and SARS-CoV-2 variants. Treatment indicated: some 20 received Ad26.COV2.S at low or high dose, single or two shots; roughly 5 received placebo; per-sample allocation not given. Following the first vaccine or placebo injection, samples were taken on day 63. The method was immunoSEQ multiplex PCR; TCRdb's version includes in-frame clones alone and lacks a portion of them. The table shows roughly 350,000 clones, with 75% to 90% occurring only once. Sequenced material: peripheral blood, taken in a trial of Ad26.COV2.S vaccine versus placebo. The receptors stem from a person between 18 and 59 years old who received the Ad26.COV2.S COVID-19 vaccine or a placebo.

The rearrangement joins TRBV18 to TRBJ2-5, with 9 bases aligning to TRBD1. The CDR3 length is 14 residues. Germline CDR1 KGHSH, CDR2 LQKENI. The junction had 6 bases not matched to a gene; V was cut back by 5 bases and J by 5 bases. CDR3 in DNA: TGTGCCAGCTCATCTACAGGGGGCGTGGAGACCCAGTACTTC. Translating it yields CASSSTGGVETQYF.

The V and J genes are TRBV28 and TRBJ2-5, with a weak D call TRBD1 (6 bases). Germline CDR1 is MDHEN and CDR2 is SYDVKM. Deletions cut 10 bases from V and 1 base from J, with 10 bases between. The CDR3 loop spans 12 amino acids. The CDR3 DNA reads as TGTGCCACCCAGGGGCTCCAAGAGACCCAGTACTTC. This sequence encodes CATQGLQETQYF.

A single count supports this clone. The gene calls are TRBV7-3 and TRBJ2-2, with a tentative D call TRBD2 (6 bases). The CDR3 has 15 amino acids. V was pared by 5 bases and J by 1 base, with 11 bases between. Germline assignment: CDR1 SGHTA and CDR2 FQGTGA. CDR3 in DNA: TGTGCCAGCAGCGCTAGACTAGAGAACACCGGGGAGCTGTTTTTT. It encodes CASSARLENTGELFF. The variable domain in full, completed from reference TRBV7-3 and TRBJ2-2, reads GAGVSQTPSNKVTEKGKYVELRCDPISGHTALYWYRQSLGQGPEFLIYFQGTGAADDSGLPNDRFFAVRPEGSVSTLKIQRTERGDSAVYLCASSARLENTGELFFGEGSRLTVL.

The chain is built from TRBV29-1 and TRBJ2-3; D ambiguous. This CDR3 comprises 13 residues. Between the trimmed V and J ends, which lost 4 bases and 0 bases, there was a span of 8 bases. CDR1 and CDR2 from the germline V gene are SQVTM and ANQGSEA. CDR3 bases: TGCAGCGTTGCCCCCTTTAGCACAGATACGCAGTATTTT. Translating gives CSVAPFSTDTQYF.

This clone was recorded only once. The chain couples TRBV24-1 to TRBJ2-1, with 9 bases fitting TRBD1. Germline V gene sequence: CDR1 KGHDR, CDR2 SFDVKD. CDR3 size: 14 residues. V shed 2 bases and J 9 bases; nucleotides not matched to a gene: 4. For the CDR3, the DNA is TGTGCCACCAGTGATTCAACAGGGGGCGGTGAGCAGTTCTTC. It yields the protein CATSDSTGGGEQFF.

This clone was detected only once. This sequence joins TRBV28 and TRBJ2-2; 7 bases align to TRBD2. The CDR3 has 17 residues. Germline trimming cut 6 bases from V and 7 bases from J; bases unmatched to any gene: 17. Germline assignment: CDR1 MDHEN and CDR2 SYDVKM. CDR3 residues: CASRFLVGGRGGGELFF. CDR3 in DNA: TGTGCCAGCAGGTTTCTTGTGGGCGGGAGAGGCGGCGGGGAGCTGTTTTTT.

This chain connects TRBV6-2 or TRBV6-3 to TRBJ2-7; D is undetermined. Germline V gene lookup returns CDR1 MNHEY and CDR2 SVGEGT. The CDR3 totals 15 residues. Trimming took off 2 bases at V and 0 bases at J, with 11 bases between the two ends. CDR3 amino acids: CASSYQASSSYEQYF. The CDR3 DNA follows: TGTGCCAGCAGTTACCAAGCATCGAGCTCCTACGAGCAGTACTTC.

There are a few counts of this clone. V and J are TRBV3-1 (or the pseudogene TRBV3-2) and TRBJ1-2, with D hard to call. The length of the CDR3 is 14 residues. V lost 0 bases to trimming and J lost 7 bases, with 12 bases between them. Germline CDR1 LGHDT, CDR2 YNNKEL (reference sequence). The chain's CDR3 is CASSQEHSSGGYTF. CDR3 coding DNA: TGTGCCAGCAGCCAAGAACACTCTAGTGGTGGCTACACCTTC.

This chain links TRBV28 with TRBJ2-3; 12 bases align to TRBD2. V trimming: 7 bases; J trimming: 8 bases; junction bases outside the gene matches: 16. The CDR3 runs to 17 residues. Germline loops: CDR1 MDHEN, CDR2 SYDVKM. The CDR3 spells CASIETGLAGGLGTQYF. The CDR3 nucleotides read TGTGCCAGCATCGAGACGGGCCTAGCGGGGGGGCTAGGTACGCAGTATTTT.

V usage is TRBV5-4 and J usage is TRBJ2-3; D is possibly TRBD1 (5 bases). In germline, CDR1 is SGHNT, CDR2 YYREEE (reference sequence). This CDR3 region has 16 residues. V was clipped by 1 base and J by 2 bases, with 14 bases between them. The CDR3 DNA is TGTGCCAGCAGCTTGTGGTGGGGCTTGAACACAGATACGCAGTATTTT. This codes for CASSLWWGLNTDTQYF.

The chain carries TRBV18 and TRBJ2-5, with 10 bases identical to TRBD1. Germline V gene data show CDR1 as KGHSH and CDR2 as LQKENI. The CDR3 length is 18 residues. Trimming removed 3 bases from V and 5 bases from J; junction bases left unmatched: 15. CDR3 sequence reads: CASSPIKGTGAIYETQYF. For the CDR3, the DNA is TGTGCCAGCTCACCGATTAAAGGGACAGGGGCTATCTATGAGACCCAGTACTTC.

This sequence joins TRBV14 and TRBJ2-1, with TRBD1 as a possible D gene (5 bases). The CDR3 length is 16 residues. V was pared by 0 bases and J by 7 bases, with 16 bases between. CDR1 SGHDN and CDR2 FVKESK come from the germline V gene. The DNA of the CDR3 is TGTGCCAGCAGCCAAGAATTGTGGGGCTTAGGGAATGAGCAGTTCTTC. It is translated as CASSQELWGLGNEQFF.

V is TRBV7-9 and J is TRBJ2-4, with 8 bases that match TRBD1. This CDR3 spans 14 amino acids. CDR1 and CDR2 (germline): SEHNR, FQNEAQ (reference sequence). The V segment lost 7 bases and the J segment 7 bases; nucleotides outside the gene matches: 9. The DNA for the CDR3 is TGTGCCAGCACCAAGACAGGGGAGGTTAACATTCAGTACTTC. Its protein product is CASTKTGEVNIQYF.

The rearrangement links TRBV19 to TRBJ2-1, with 12 bases fitting TRBD1. The J segment lost 7 bases and the V segment lost 1 base, leaving 8 bases of the junction unmatched. Germline CDR1 LNHDA, CDR2 SQIVND (reference sequence). The CDR3 length is 17 residues. CDR3 coding DNA: TGTGCCAGTAGTATAGTTTTAGCGGGACAGGGGGCAAATGAGCAGTTCTTC. Translating it yields CASSIVLAGQGANEQFF.

This clone was counted many times. This rearrangement joins TRBV18 to TRBJ1-2, with D unclear. CDR1 and CDR2 from the germline V gene are KGHSH and LQKENI. The CDR3 is 16 amino acids. Trimming took off 6 bases at V and 6 bases at J, with 23 bases between the two ends. CDR3 loop: CASSRNPGGPGDGYTF. The CDR3 nucleotides read TGTGCCAGCTCTCGTAACCCCGGAGGGCCCGGGGATGGCTACACCTTC.

The rearrangement links TRBV5-1 to TRBJ2-3; D unresolved. Trimming removed 0 bases from V and 6 bases from J, with 14 bases in between. Germline V gene lookup returns CDR1 SGHRS and CDR2 YFSETQ. This CDR3 is 15 amino acids long. CDR3 sequence: CASSLAGLSMDTQYF. The CDR3 DNA reads TGCGCCAGCAGCTTGGCCGGCCTTTCGATGGATACGCAGTATTTT.

The genes are TRBV4-1 and TRBJ2-2, with 8 nucleotides matching TRBD1. J was trimmed by 7 bases and V by 1 base; bases with no gene match: 14. CDR3 length equals 18 residues. CDR1 is MGHRA and CDR2 is YSYEKL in the germline V gene. Written as DNA, the CDR3 is TGCGCCAGCAGCCAAGTGGCAGGGGGCGTTCGAGGCGGCGGGGAGCTGTTTTTT. The encoded protein is CASSQVAGGVRGGGELFF.

The rearrangement joins TRBV7-8 to TRBJ2-7; perhaps TRBD1 as D (5 bases). Trimming pared 5 bases from V and 6 bases from J, leaving 11 bases between. The CDR3 spans 12 residues. Germline V gene sequence: CDR1 SGHVS, CDR2 FQNEAQ. CDR3 sequence reads: CASSRQRFEQYF. The CDR3 DNA sequence: TGTGCCAGCAGCCGACAGAGGTTCGAGCAGTACTTC.

V and J are TRBV6-1 and TRBJ2-5, with 7 bases that match TRBD1. Germline V gives CDR1 MNHNS, CDR2 SASEGT. This CDR3 is built from 13 residues. The J segment lost 7 bases and the V segment lost 2 bases, leaving 4 bases of the junction unmatched. CDR3 amino acids: CASSEQGDGTQYF. The CDR3 region has the DNA TGTGCCAGCAGTGAACAGGGGGACGGGACCCAGTACTTC.

The chain has TRBV27 and TRBJ2-7, with TRBD2 matching over 10 bases. The CDR3 consists of 14 residues. The trim removed 4 bases at V and 4 bases at J, leaving 4 bases unmatched. The germline V gene encodes CDR1 MNHEY and CDR2 SMNVEV (reference sequence). The CDR3 nucleotides read TGTGCCAGCAGTTCTAGCGGGAGCGGTTACGAGCAGTACTTC. It specifies CASSSSGSGYEQYF.

The chain uses TRBV5-6 and TRBJ1-5; D possibly corresponds to TRBD1 (5 bases). The V gene lost 4 bases and the J gene lost 4 bases, with 12 bases spanning the gap. Per the germline V gene, CDR1 is SGHDT and CDR2 is YYEEEE. The CDR3 contains 14 residues. The CDR3 loop is CASSTGGRNQPQHF. CDR3 DNA: TGTGCCAGCAGCACCGGGGGAAGAAATCAGCCCCAGCATTTT.

The chain joins TRBV28 to TRBJ1-5; 10 nucleotides align to TRBD1. The CDR3 covers 16 residues. CDR1 is MDHEN and CDR2 is SYDVKM in the germline V gene. The trim removed 4 bases at V and 6 bases at J, leaving 9 bases unmatched. Written as DNA, the CDR3 is TGTGCCAGCAGTTGGCTCCCGGGACAGGGGAGTCAGCCCCAGCATTTT. It encodes CASSWLPGQGSQPQHF.

This clone was found a few times. The rearrangement uses TRBV2 and TRBJ2-1; no definite D call. This CDR3 region has 13 residues. Looked up from germline, CDR1 is SNHLY and CDR2 is FYNNEI. The V and J ends lost 8 bases and 1 base respectively, with 9 bases between them. CDR3 DNA: TGTGCCAGCGCCCTCAGGTCCTACAATGAGCAGTTCTTC. Its protein product is CASALRSYNEQFF.

J is TRBJ2-6 and V is TRBV19; TRBD1 might be the D (6 bases). Trimming took 5 bases from V and 4 from J, leaving 9 bases between them. The CDR3 is made up of 14 amino acids. The germline CDR1 and CDR2 sequences are LNHDA and SQIVND (reference sequence). CDR3 DNA: TGTGCCAGTAGTCTCGGACAGGGGGCCAACGTCCTGACTTTC. This translates into CASSLGQGANVLTF.

The rearrangement joins TRBV3-1 (or the pseudogene TRBV3-2) to TRBJ2-7, with 12 bases matching TRBD1. Germline trimming cut 4 bases from V and 3 bases from J; bases unmatched to any gene: 4. CDR3 size: 15 residues. Germline-derived CDR1 and CDR2 are LGHDT and YNNKEL (reference sequence). The CDR3 bases are TGTGCCAGCAGCCTAGGGACAGGGGGCGACTACGAGCAGTACTTC. This codes for CASSLGTGGDYEQYF.

The chain uses TRBV25-1 and TRBJ1-6; 9 bases fit TRBD1. The CDR3 contains 15 residues. J lost 11 bases, V lost 4 bases, and 9 bases had no gene match. From germline, CDR1 is MGHDK and CDR2 SYGVNS. CDR3 amino acids: CASSAGTGKVTPLHF. The CDR3, as DNA: TGTGCCAGCAGTGCCGGGACAGGGAAAGTGACACCCCTCCACTTT.

The chain combines TRBV4-3 with TRBJ1-2; unclear D gene. The CDR3 covers 14 residues. The germline V gene has CDR1 LGHNA and CDR2 YSLEER. V was clipped by 3 bases and J by 8 bases, with 16 bases between them. The CDR3 nucleotides read TGCGCCAGCAGCCAGGATACAGAGGTCCACGGCTACACCTTC. Amino acids: CASSQDTEVHGYTF.

This clone was seen a single time. This chain links TRBV12-3 or TRBV12-4 with TRBJ1-1; a possible D gene is TRBD1 (5 bases). Trimming pared 5 bases from V and 3 bases from J, leaving 10 bases between. The CDR3 totals 13 residues. CDR3 region: CASSNTGYTEAFF. The CDR3 nucleotides are TGTGCCAGCAGTAACACAGGATACACTGAAGCTTTCTTT.

V gene TRBV5-6 combines with J gene TRBJ1-2; D may be TRBD1 (5 bases). The CDR3 is 13 amino acids. Germline V gene lookup returns CDR1 SGHDT and CDR2 YYEEEE. Trimming stripped 5 bases from V and 7 bases from J, with 15 bases between. This chain's CDR3 is CASSWDGVRGYTF. The DNA for the CDR3 is TGTGCCAGCAGTTGGGACGGCGTGCGTGGCTACACCTTC. Variable domain in full (rest from reference TRBV5-6 and TRBJ1-2): DAGVTQSPTHLIKTRGQQVTLRCSPKSGHDTVSWYQQALGQGPQFIFQYYEEEERQRGNFPDRFSGHQFPNYSSELNVNALLLGDSALYLCASSWDGVRGYTFGSGTRLTVV.

The chain joins TRBV28 to TRBJ1-3; D is undetermined. The CDR3 loop spans 15 amino acids. The germline gives CDR1 MDHEN, CDR2 SYDVKM. Deletions cut 3 bases from V and 0 bases from J, with 9 bases between. The CDR3 loop reads CASSFEGISGNTIYF. The DNA of the CDR3 is TGTGCCAGCAGTTTTGAGGGCATCTCTGGAAACACCATATATTTT.

The chain links TRBV7-2 to TRBJ1-1; D call uncertain. The CDR3 runs to 13 residues. V was shortened by 2 bases and J by 1 base, with 5 bases between the two germline ends. CDR1 SGHTA and CDR2 FQGNSA come from the germline V gene. CDR3 residues: CASSLYPNTEAFF. The DNA of the CDR3 is TGTGCCAGCAGCTTATATCCGAACACTGAAGCTTTCTTT.

Sample share makes this clone medium-sized. Written as DNA, the CDR3 is TGTGCCAGCGGCGACCGGTCGATGTACGAGCAGTACTTC. Translating it yields CASGDRSMYEQYF. This chain connects TRBV2 to TRBJ2-7; no reliable D call. The CDR3 extends over 13 amino acids. The ends were cut back, 8 bases at V and 4 bases at J, with 15 bases in the middle. Germline assignment: CDR1 SNHLY and CDR2 FYNNEI.